This TCR beta chain was sequenced in a study of blood T cells in healthy people across ages. A second roughly 6 to 12 cycle PCR used barcoded and J-beta primers. TCRdb itself ran the 5' RACE reads through MiXCR, one entry per CDR3 protein. The data contain around 700,000 distinct CDR3 sequences, roughly 25% of them singletons. CDR3 length: 16 residues. The germline V gene encodes CDR1 SGHDN and CDR2 FVKESK. This clonotype was found a few times. The data were also submitted as part of a second study, on T cells of mothers and their children.

The chain joins TRBV14 to TRBJ2-5; 11 bases are a match to TRBD2. The end of the DNA aligns better with TRBJ2-1, so the J call may be wrong. The source of this sequence is a boy younger than 18 in good health. Specimen: blood. CDR3 bases: TGTGCCAGCAGCCAAGAATACGTAGCGGGGGGGCTTGAGCAGTTCTTC. It yields the protein CASSQEYVAGGLEQFF.